One and the same sample provided the 31 T cell receptor beta chains below, sequenced in a study of early stage breast cancer tumors. Clones were sequenced by immunoSEQ multiplex PCR, and TCRdb holds only the in-frame ones, with some missing. The table lists 25,000 to 30,000 clones, 80% of them singletons. The specimen was blood. The source of these receptors is a person between 55 and 69 years old with breast cancer.

This chain connects TRBV28 to TRBJ1-4; D is ambiguous. The V gene's germline CDR1 is MDHEN and CDR2 SYDVKM. V lost 3 bases, J lost 8 bases, and 25 bases lay in between. The CDR3 spans 18 residues. CDR3 nucleotide sequence: TGTGCCAGCAGTTTTGACGCCACCTTCGGGGAGGAGAGAGAAAAACTGTTTTTT. Encoded protein: CASSFDATFGEEREKLFF.

This clone was recorded once. The chain combines TRBV7-2 with TRBJ2-2; D is unresolved. Germline V gene sequence: CDR1 SGHTA, CDR2 FQGNSA. The CDR3 has 15 amino acids. The ends were cut back, 1 base at V and 2 bases at J, with 8 bases in the middle. DNA of the CDR3: TGTGCCAGCAGCTTAGGAGGCCAAAACACCGGGGAGCTGTTTTTT. Translation gives CASSLGGQNTGELFF.

This rearrangement joins TRBV29-1 to TRBJ2-1; 8 bases are a match to TRBD2. The CDR3 is 11 amino acids. The junction had 6 bases not matched to a gene; V was cut back by 7 bases and J by 10 bases. Germline values: CDR1 SQVTM, CDR2 ANQGSEA. This CDR3 reads CSAGVAGEQFF. CDR3 coding DNA: TGCAGCGCTGGAGTAGCGGGAGAGCAGTTCTTC.

V gene TRBV5-4 combines with J gene TRBJ2-1; 7 bases fit TRBD2. J lost 2 bases, V lost 3 bases, and 5 bases had no gene match. This CDR3 is 15 amino acids long. CDR1 SGHNT and CDR2 YYREEE come from the germline V gene (reference sequence). This CDR3 reads CASSSQGGTYNEQFF. The DNA of the CDR3 is TGTGCCAGCAGCTCCCAGGGAGGGACCTACAATGAGCAGTTCTTC.

The V call is TRBV18, the J call TRBJ1-1, with 8 positions matching TRBD1. The germline V gene has CDR1 KGHSH and CDR2 LQKENI. This CDR3 has 13 residues. The J segment lost 4 bases and the V segment lost 8 bases, leaving 6 bases of the junction unmatched. The CDR3 protein is CASQTGEGTEAFF. In DNA, the CDR3 is TGTGCCAGCCAGACAGGGGAGGGCACTGAAGCTTTCTTT.

The J gene is TRBJ2-7, the V gene TRBV28, with TRBD1 identical over 10 bases. Losses at the gene ends were 8 bases for V and 4 bases for J; bases not matched to a gene: 14. This CDR3 spans 16 amino acids. In germline, CDR1 is MDHEN, CDR2 SYDVKM. In DNA form, the CDR3 reads TGTGCCAGCTACCCGCTGATTGGACAGGGGGGATACGAGCAGTACTTC. Its translation is CASYPLIGQGGYEQYF.

CDR3 residues: CASSNEGTGGRDTEAFF. The CDR3 nucleotides are TGTGCCAGCAGCAACGAAGGGACAGGGGGCCGGGACACTGAAGCTTTCTTT. The chain has TRBV5-6 and TRBJ1-1, with 12 bases aligning to TRBD1. Germline V gives CDR1 SGHDT, CDR2 YYEEEE. The CDR3 has 17 residues. V lost 4 bases and J lost 3; bases outside the gene matches: 10.

The chain has TRBV30 and TRBJ1-1, with D possibly TRBD1 on 6 matching bases. This CDR3 contains 11 residues. Trimming pared 5 bases from V and 11 bases from J, leaving 15 bases between. CDR1 and CDR2 from the germline V gene are GTSNPN and SVGIG (reference sequence). In nucleotides, the CDR3 is TGTGCCTGGGGCCTACAGGGCCGGGCTTTCTTT. Translating gives CAWGLQGRAFF.

The rearrangement links TRBV7-2 to TRBJ2-2; no definite D call. CDR1 is SGHTA and CDR2 is FQGNSA in the germline V gene. The V and J ends lost 1 base and 3 bases respectively, with 12 bases between them. The CDR3 runs 16 residues. The DNA of the CDR3 is TGTGCCAGCAGCTTAGGTAGTAGTGCGTACACCGGGGAGCTGTTTTTT. This gives the protein CASSLGSSAYTGELFF.

The rearrangement joins TRBV7-9 to TRBJ2-1; tentatively, D is TRBD2 (6 bases). CDR1 and CDR2 from the germline V gene are SEHNR and FQNEAQ (reference sequence). V lost 1 base to trimming and J lost 4 bases, with 17 bases between them. The CDR3 spans 17 residues. CDR3 protein: CASSLGGISGSYNEQFF. In nucleotides, the CDR3 is TGTGCCAGCAGCTTAGGGGGGATTAGCGGTTCTTACAATGAGCAGTTCTTC.

This chain uses TRBV6-5 with TRBJ2-5, with TRBD2 matching 7 bases. This CDR3 has 13 amino acids. CDR1 and CDR2 from the germline V gene are MNHEY and SVGAGI. V lost 7 bases, J lost 5 bases, and 7 bases stayed unmatched. The CDR3 region is CASNPWGGETQYF. The DNA for the CDR3 is TGTGCCAGCAACCCGTGGGGAGGGGAGACCCAGTACTTC.

A single count supports this clone. The chain couples TRBV25-1 to TRBJ1-1, with 9 bases identical to TRBD1. From germline, CDR1 is MGHDK and CDR2 SYGVNS. Trimming took 2 bases from V and 1 from J; bases not matched to a gene: 2. There are 15 residues in the CDR3. This chain's CDR3 is CASSERDRANTEAFF. Written as DNA, the CDR3 is TGTGCCAGCAGTGAACGGGACAGGGCGAACACTGAAGCTTTCTTT.

This clone showed up just a few times. The chain is built from TRBV7-2 and TRBJ2-1, with 7 bases aligning to TRBD1. Per germline, CDR1 SGHTA and CDR2 FQGNSA. J gave up 4 bases and V 1 base, and 4 bases lay outside the gene matches. CDR3 length: 15 amino acids. CDR3 nucleotides: TGTGCCAGCAGCTTAGGGCCGGGACAGTACAATGAGCAGTTCTTC. Residues: CASSLGPGQYNEQFF.

This clone turned up a few times. The junction does not match germline at one end; this may be a read error. This chain connects TRBV4-2 to TRBJ2-3; D ambiguous. CDR1 is LGHNA, CDR2 YNFKEQ, per germline. The CDR3 contains 14 residues. CDR3 in DNA: TGTGCCAGCAGACAAGAACCCCGGGCAGATACGCAGTATTTT. Protein product: CASRQEPRADTQYF.

The chain links TRBV18 to TRBJ2-5; a weak D match, TRBD1 (6 bases). Trimming pared 3 bases from V and 2 bases from J, leaving 7 bases between. In germline, CDR1 is KGHSH, CDR2 LQKENI. CDR3 length: 13 amino acids. This CDR3 is CASSPDRQETQYF. The DNA for the CDR3 is TGTGCCAGCTCACCCGACAGGCAAGAGACCCAGTACTTC.

This chain links TRBV30 with TRBJ1-2, with D unclear. In germline, CDR1 is GTSNPN, CDR2 SVGIG (reference sequence). The CDR3 is 13 amino acids. V was clipped by 7 bases and J by 0 bases, with 12 bases between them. CDR3: CAFAGTANYGYTF. CDR3 nucleotide sequence: TGTGCCTTCGCGGGAACAGCTAACTATGGCTACACCTTC.

V is TRBV7-8 and J is TRBJ2-7, with TRBD2 identical over 13 bases. CDR1 is SGHVS and CDR2 is FQNEAQ in the germline V gene. The CDR3 extends over 14 amino acids. V dropped 8 bases and J dropped 6; count of bases not matched to a gene: 7. CDR3 bases: TGTGCCAGCGGTCGACTAGCGGGAGGTAGCGAGCAGTACTTC. Its protein product is CASGRLAGGSEQYF.

This chain uses TRBV5-6 with TRBJ2-1; 7 nucleotides match TRBD1. J lost 2 bases, V lost 2 bases, and 4 bases had no gene match. Looked up from germline, CDR1 is SGHDT and CDR2 is YYEEEE. The CDR3 is made up of 15 amino acids. CDR3 sequence: CASSFGDRPYNEQFF. CDR3 nucleotide sequence: TGTGCCAGCAGCTTCGGGGACAGACCCTACAATGAGCAGTTCTTC.

V and J are TRBV23-1 and TRBJ2-2, with a possible D match to TRBD1 (5 bases). TRBV23-1 qualifies as an ORF whose function is uncertain. CDR3 length: 15 residues. Trimming left V 3 bases short and J 3 bases short, with 11 bases between. CDR3: CASSHSTAYTGELFF. The DNA of the CDR3 is TGCGCCAGCAGTCACTCGACAGCGTACACCGGGGAGCTGTTTTTT.

V is TRBV2 and J is TRBJ2-2, with D hard to call. The CDR3 is 11 residues long. CDR1 is SNHLY and CDR2 is FYNNEI in the germline V gene. The ends were cut back, 9 bases at V and 5 bases at J, with 7 bases in the middle. The DNA of the CDR3 is TGTGCCAGGAGCTATACCGGGGAGCTGTTTTTT. This encodes CARSYTGELFF.

This chain links TRBV4-3 with TRBJ1-5; D gene unclear. Trimming took off 0 bases at V and 0 bases at J, with 6 bases between the two ends. This CDR3 region has 15 residues. Germline V lookup: CDR1 LGHNA, CDR2 YSLEER. The CDR3 sequence is CASSQEAFSNQPQHF. CDR3 nucleotide sequence: TGCGCCAGCAGCCAAGAAGCCTTTAGCAATCAGCCCCAGCATTTT.

This chain links TRBV19 with TRBJ2-1; 8 bases map to TRBD2. The CDR3 loop spans 13 amino acids. In germline, CDR1 is LNHDA, CDR2 SQIVND (reference sequence). The CDR3 DNA reads TGTGCGACGAGCGGGAGCGCCTACAATGAGCAGTTCTTC. Its translation is CATSGSAYNEQFF.

The chain joins TRBV18 to TRBJ2-1; tentative D call: TRBD1 (7 bases). Per the germline V gene, CDR1 is KGHSH and CDR2 is LQKENI. The length of the CDR3 is 18 residues. Deletions cut 3 bases from V and 1 base from J, with 19 bases between. The CDR3, as DNA: TGTGCCAGCTCACCCAATCAAAGACAGGGAGGATCCTACAATGAGCAGTTCTTC. Translation gives CASSPNQRQGGSYNEQFF. Full variable domain (missing parts from reference TRBV18 and TRBJ2-1): NAGVMQNPRHLVRRRGQEARLRCSPMKGHSHVYWYRQLPEEGLKFMVYLQKENIIDESGMPKERFSAEFPKEGPSILRIQQVVRGDSAAYFCASSPNQRQGGSYNEQFFGPGTRLTVL.

The chain is built from TRBV9 and TRBJ1-1; D is undetermined. Between the trimmed V and J ends, which lost 0 bases and 4 bases, there was a span of 10 bases. Germline CDR1 is SGDLS and CDR2 is YYNGEE. The CDR3 is made up of 14 amino acids. The chain's CDR3 is CASSVVQSGTEAFF. Written as DNA, the CDR3 is TGTGCCAGCAGCGTAGTGCAAAGCGGCACTGAAGCTTTCTTT.

This clone was observed a few times. The V and J genes are TRBV12-5 and TRBJ2-7; 10 nucleotides agree with TRBD1. Germline lookup yields CDR1 LGHNT and CDR2 FRNRAP. After removal of 5 bases from V and 2 bases from J, the junction contained 9 bases not matched to a gene. CDR3 length: 16 residues. The CDR3 loop is CASGPRDRGRPYEQYF. CDR3 bases: TGTGCTAGTGGTCCTCGGGACAGGGGACGCCCCTACGAGCAGTACTTC.

In this sample, this clone turned up a few times. The chain is built from TRBV19 and TRBJ2-2; tentative D call: TRBD1 (6 bases). This CDR3 has 16 residues. The germline gives CDR1 LNHDA, CDR2 SQIVND (reference sequence). The germline V and J ends were trimmed by 2 bases and 5 bases, with 15 bases remaining between them. CDR3 sequence reads: CASSILAGETTGELFF. CDR3 nucleotide sequence: TGTGCCAGTAGTATATTGGCAGGGGAAACGACCGGGGAGCTGTTTTTT. Supplemented by reference TRBV19 and TRBJ2-2, the full variable domain reads DGGITQSPKYLFRKEGQNVTLSCEQNLNHDAMYWYRQDPGQGLRLIYYSQIVNDFQKGDIAEGYSVSREKKESFPLTVTSAQKNPTAFYLCASSILAGETTGELFFGEGSRLTVL.

The chain recombines TRBV6-1 with TRBJ2-1, with TRBD1 identical over 8 bases. CDR3 length: 15 residues. CDR1 is MNHNS, CDR2 SASEGT, per germline. J gave up 7 bases and V 7 bases, and 12 bases lay outside the gene matches. The CDR3 loop reads CASIADRARGNEQFF. The CDR3, as DNA: TGTGCCAGCATCGCGGACAGGGCGAGGGGGAATGAGCAGTTCTTC.

This chain uses TRBV7-8 with TRBJ2-3, with 12 positions matching TRBD2. The CDR3 totals 16 residues. Germline V gene data show CDR1 as SGHVS and CDR2 as FQNEAQ. V was pared by 4 bases and J by 3 bases, with 5 bases of the junction left unmatched. CDR3 sequence reads: CASSSRLAGVTDTQYF. Here the CDR3 DNA reads TGTGCCAGCAGCTCGAGACTAGCGGGAGTAACAGATACGCAGTATTTT.

The DNA for the CDR3 is TGTGCCAGCAGCCGTGAGGGCGAGCAGTACTTC. It translates to CASSREGEQYF. The chain uses TRBV7-2 and TRBJ2-7; perhaps TRBD2 as D (5 bases). The CDR3 sequence is 11 residues long. The germline CDR1 and CDR2 sequences are SGHTA and FQGNSA. Between the trimmed V and J ends, which lost 5 bases and 6 bases, there was a span of 8 bases. Variable domain in full (rest from reference TRBV7-2 and TRBJ2-7): GAGVSQSPSNKVTEKGKDVELRCDPISGHTALYWYRQSLGQGLEFLIYFQGNSAPDKSGLPSDRFSAERTGGSVSTLTIQRTQQEDSAVYLCASSREGEQYFGPGTRLTVT.

This clone has a handful of counts. The rearrangement joins TRBV7-9 to TRBJ2-5, with TRBD1 matching 7 bases. The CDR3 totals 13 residues. V trimming: 4 bases; J trimming: 5 bases; junction bases outside the gene matches: 4. The germline CDR1 and CDR2 sequences are SEHNR and FQNEAQ (reference sequence). CDR3 coding DNA: TGTGCCAGCAGCTCAACAGGGGCGGAGACCCAGTACTTC. It encodes CASSSTGAETQYF.

This chain connects TRBV5-8 to TRBJ1-5; TRBD1 matches at 9 bases. CDR1 SGHTS and CDR2 YDEGEE come from the germline V gene. The ends lost 1 base at V and 1 base at J; junction bases unmatched: 6. CDR3 length: 17 residues. Here the CDR3 DNA reads TGTGCCAGCAGCTTGCTCGGGACAGGGAAAAGCAATCAGCCCCAGCATTTT. Translation gives CASSLLGTGKSNQPQHF.